The clone carrying this T cell receptor beta chain was seen a handful of times. Its matching antigen is unknown. This specimen belongs to a study of response to subunit inactivated influenza vaccine. Notes on the study in general: Authors suggested that a seasonal influenza vaccination recruits few new T cells each time.

TCRdb processed the RT-PCR reads anew with MiXCR; each CDR3 protein has one entry. The repertoire has about 500,000 distinct CDR3 sequences, 6.5% to 8% of them found once; the top ten carry around 13%. The sequenced sample was PBMCs from blood, obtained roughly 24 months after vaccination. The receptor comes from a man aged 50 to 69 who received an inactivated influenza vaccine.

In DNA form, the CDR3 reads TGTGCCAGCAGCCAAGATAGTAGCGCGGTTGCCAAAAACATTCAGTACTTC. Its protein is CASSQDSSAVAKNIQYF. This chain joins TRBV4-2 and TRBJ2-4; tentative D call: TRBD2 (5 bases). CDR3 length: 17 amino acids. V was shortened by 0 bases and J by 1 base, with 13 bases between the two germline ends. CDR1 and CDR2 from the germline V gene are LGHNA and YNFKEQ.